Included here is one TCR beta chain sequence, with context. The sample comes from a study of blood T cell repertoires in COVID-19. Across the study: T cells, B-cell-depleted T cells, or PBMCs supplied cDNA or gDNA.

Individuals drawn from 24 US areas were about 18 to 95 years old. Which cohort a participant joined came from the clinical history participants gave. V trimming: 5 bases; J trimming: 2 bases; junction bases outside the gene matches: 6. CDR1 and CDR2 from the germline V gene are SGHTA and FQGNSA. The CDR3 runs to 14 residues. Original methodology: Quantification of nucleated cells was approximated via reference gene primer amplification. Only in-frame clones appear in the TCRdb table, and some are missing; sequencing was by immunoSEQ multiplex PCR. That table supplies the V and J calls and clone size; D and trimming were determined from the DNA. The sample shows 300,000 to 400,000 clones, approximately 86% of them seen only once.

Sequencing used PBMCs or T cells enriched from blood (not recorded which). This TCR was sampled from a woman aged 40 to 49 with acute COVID-19. The chain combines TRBV7-2 with TRBJ2-7; 7 positions match TRBD1. In DNA, the CDR3 is TGTGCCAGCAGCACCCGACAGGGAGCCTACGAGCAGTACTTC. Residues: CASSTRQGAYEQYF.